This T cell receptor beta chain was captured by sequencing in a study of T cell changes during pregnancy in multiple sclerosis. This clone turned up a few times. Libraries were prepared by immunoSEQ multiplex PCR; TCRdb keeps only in-frame clonotypes and omits some of them. In the table there are about 40,000 clones, 70% to 90% of which are singletons. The sequencing used CD4+ T cells from peripheral blood mononuclear cells, collected in the first trimester of pregnancy. The clonotype originates from a female donor with multiple sclerosis, enrolled in a pregnancy study.

The CDR3 loop reads CASSSGQGRYEQYF. Written as DNA, the CDR3 is TGTGCCAGCAGCTCCGGACAGGGTCGGTACGAGCAGTACTTC. The V gene is TRBV5-6, the J gene TRBJ2-7, with 8 bases aligning to TRBD1. With 3 bases clipped from V and 4 bases from J, the junction kept 6 bases outside the gene matches. This CDR3 is built from 14 residues. The V gene's germline CDR1 is SGHDT and CDR2 YYEEEE. Full variable domain (outside the CDR3, taken from reference TRBV5-6 and TRBJ2-7): DAGVTQSPTHLIKTRGQQVTLRCSPKSGHDTVSWYQQALGQGPQFIFQYYEEEERQRGNFPDRFSGHQFPNYSSELNVNALLLGDSALYLCASSSGQGRYEQYFGPGTRLTVT.